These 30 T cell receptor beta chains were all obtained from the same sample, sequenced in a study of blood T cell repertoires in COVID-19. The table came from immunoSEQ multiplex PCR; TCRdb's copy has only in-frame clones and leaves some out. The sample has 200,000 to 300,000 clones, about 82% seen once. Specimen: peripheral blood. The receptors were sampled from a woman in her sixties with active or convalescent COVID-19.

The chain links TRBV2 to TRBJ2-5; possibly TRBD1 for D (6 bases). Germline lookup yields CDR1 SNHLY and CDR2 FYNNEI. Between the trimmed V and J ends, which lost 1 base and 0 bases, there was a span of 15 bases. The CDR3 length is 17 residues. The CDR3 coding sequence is TGTGCCAGCAGTGAAGGGCCATGGACAGCAAACCAAGAGACCCAGTACTTC. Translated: CASSEGPWTANQETQYF.

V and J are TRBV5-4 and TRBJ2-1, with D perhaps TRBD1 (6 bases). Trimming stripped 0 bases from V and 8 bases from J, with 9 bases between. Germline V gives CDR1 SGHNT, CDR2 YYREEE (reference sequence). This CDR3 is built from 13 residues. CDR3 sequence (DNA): TGTGCCAGCAGCTTGGGGGGGCAAGATGAGCAGTTCTTC. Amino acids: CASSLGGQDEQFF.

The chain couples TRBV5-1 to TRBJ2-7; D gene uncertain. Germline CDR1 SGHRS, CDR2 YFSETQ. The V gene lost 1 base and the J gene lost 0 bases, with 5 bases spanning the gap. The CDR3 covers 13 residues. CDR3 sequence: CASSLRSSYEQYF. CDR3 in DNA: TGCGCCAGCAGCTTGCGGTCCTCCTACGAGCAGTACTTC.

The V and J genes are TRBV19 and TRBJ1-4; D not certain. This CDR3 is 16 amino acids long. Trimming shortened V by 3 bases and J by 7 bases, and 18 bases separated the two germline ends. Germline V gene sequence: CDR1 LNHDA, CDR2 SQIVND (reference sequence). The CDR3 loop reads CASSILVRVDGEKLFF. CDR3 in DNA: TGTGCCAGTAGTATTCTGGTGAGGGTTGACGGTGAAAAACTGTTTTTT.

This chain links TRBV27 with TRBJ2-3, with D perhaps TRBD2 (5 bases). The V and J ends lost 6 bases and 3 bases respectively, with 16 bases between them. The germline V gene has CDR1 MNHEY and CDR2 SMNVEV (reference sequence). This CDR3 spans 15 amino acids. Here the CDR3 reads CASRRKAVGTDTQYF. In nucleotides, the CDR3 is TGTGCCAGCAGAAGGAAAGCGGTCGGAACAGATACGCAGTATTTT.

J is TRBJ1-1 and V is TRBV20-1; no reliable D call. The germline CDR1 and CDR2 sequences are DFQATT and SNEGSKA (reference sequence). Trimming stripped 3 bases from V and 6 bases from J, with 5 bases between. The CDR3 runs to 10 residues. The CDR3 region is CSASLAEAFF. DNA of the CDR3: TGCAGTGCTAGTCTAGCTGAAGCTTTCTTT.

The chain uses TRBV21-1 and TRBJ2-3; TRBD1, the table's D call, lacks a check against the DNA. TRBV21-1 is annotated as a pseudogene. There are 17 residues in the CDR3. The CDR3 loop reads CASSNGNDRGPTDTQYF. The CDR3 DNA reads TGTGCCAGCAGCAATGGGAACGACAGGGGGCCGACAGATACGCAGTATTTT.

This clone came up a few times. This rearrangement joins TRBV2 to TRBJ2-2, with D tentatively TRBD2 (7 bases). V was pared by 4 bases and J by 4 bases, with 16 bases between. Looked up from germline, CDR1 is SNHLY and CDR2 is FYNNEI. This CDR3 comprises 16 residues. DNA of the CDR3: TGTGCCAGCAGTGCCGGTGGGGGGGCCAGCACCGGGGAGCTGTTTTTT. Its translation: CASSAGGGASTGELFF.

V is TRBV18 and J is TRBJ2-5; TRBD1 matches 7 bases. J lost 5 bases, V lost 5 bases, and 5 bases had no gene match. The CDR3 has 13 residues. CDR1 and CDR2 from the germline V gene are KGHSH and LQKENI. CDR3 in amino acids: CASSTGTAETQYF. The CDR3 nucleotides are TGTGCCAGCTCAACAGGGACAGCCGAGACCCAGTACTTC. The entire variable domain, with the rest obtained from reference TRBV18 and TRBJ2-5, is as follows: NAGVMQNPRHLVRRRGQEARLRCSPMKGHSHVYWYRQLPEEGLKFMVYLQKENIIDESGMPKERFSAEFPKEGPSILRIQQVVRGDSAAYFCASSTGTAETQYFGPGTRLLVL.

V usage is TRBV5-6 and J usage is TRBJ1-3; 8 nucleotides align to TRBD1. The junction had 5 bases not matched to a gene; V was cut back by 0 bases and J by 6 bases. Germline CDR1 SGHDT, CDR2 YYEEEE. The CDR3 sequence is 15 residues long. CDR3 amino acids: CASSLGPGGENTIYF. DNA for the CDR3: TGTGCCAGCAGCTTGGGCCCAGGGGGCGAAAACACCATATATTTT.

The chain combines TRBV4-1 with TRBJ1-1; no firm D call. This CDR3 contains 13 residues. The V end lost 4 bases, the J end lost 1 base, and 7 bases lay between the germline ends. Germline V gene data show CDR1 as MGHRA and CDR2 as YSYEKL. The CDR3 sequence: CASSRHKNTEAFF. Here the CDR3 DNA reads TGCGCCAGCAGCCGACACAAGAACACTGAAGCTTTCTTT.

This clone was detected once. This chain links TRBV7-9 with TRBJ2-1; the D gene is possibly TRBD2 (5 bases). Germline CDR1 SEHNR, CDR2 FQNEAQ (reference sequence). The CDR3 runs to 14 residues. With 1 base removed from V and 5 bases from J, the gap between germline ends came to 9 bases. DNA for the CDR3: TGTGCCAGCAGCTTAGGTTCGGGGAACAATGAGCAGTTCTTC. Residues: CASSLGSGNNEQFF.

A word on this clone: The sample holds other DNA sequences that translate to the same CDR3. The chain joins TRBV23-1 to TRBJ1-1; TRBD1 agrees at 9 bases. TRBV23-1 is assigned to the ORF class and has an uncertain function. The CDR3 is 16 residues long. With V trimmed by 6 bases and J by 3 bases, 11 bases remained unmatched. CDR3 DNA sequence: TGCGCCAGCAGAAGGGGGGACAGGGCGGCGTACACTGAAGCTTTCTTT. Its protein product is CASRRGDRAAYTEAFF.

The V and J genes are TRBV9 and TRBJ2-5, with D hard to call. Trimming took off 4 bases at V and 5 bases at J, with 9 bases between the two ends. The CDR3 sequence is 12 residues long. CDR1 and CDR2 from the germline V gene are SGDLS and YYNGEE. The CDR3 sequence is CASSLNGETQYF. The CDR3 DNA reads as TGTGCCAGCAGCCTAAACGGGGAGACCCAGTACTTC.

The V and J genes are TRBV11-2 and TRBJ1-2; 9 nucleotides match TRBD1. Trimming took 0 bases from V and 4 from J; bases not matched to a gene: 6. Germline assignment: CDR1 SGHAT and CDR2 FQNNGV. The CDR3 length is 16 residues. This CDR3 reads CASSLDQTGGGYGYTF. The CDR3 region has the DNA TGTGCCAGCAGCTTAGATCAAACAGGGGGCGGCTATGGCTACACCTTC.

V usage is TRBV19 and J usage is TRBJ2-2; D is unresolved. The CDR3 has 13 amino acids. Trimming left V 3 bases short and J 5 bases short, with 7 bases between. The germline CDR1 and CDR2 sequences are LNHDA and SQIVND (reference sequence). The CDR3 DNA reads TGTGCCAGTAGTATCCCCTTAACCGGGGAGCTGTTTTTT. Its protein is CASSIPLTGELFF.

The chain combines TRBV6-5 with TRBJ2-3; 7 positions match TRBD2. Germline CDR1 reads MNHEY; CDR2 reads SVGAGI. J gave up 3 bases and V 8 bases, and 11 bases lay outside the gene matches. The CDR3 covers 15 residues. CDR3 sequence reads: CASGRALGSTDTQYF. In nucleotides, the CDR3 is TGTGCCAGCGGGAGGGCCTTAGGAAGTACAGATACGCAGTATTTT.

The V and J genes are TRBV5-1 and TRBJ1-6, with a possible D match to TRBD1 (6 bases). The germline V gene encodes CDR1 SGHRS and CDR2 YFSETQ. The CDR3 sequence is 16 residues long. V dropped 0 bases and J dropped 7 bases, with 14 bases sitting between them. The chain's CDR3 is CASSLEPQGSNSPLHF. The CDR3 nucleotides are TGCGCCAGCAGCTTGGAACCACAGGGAAGCAATTCACCCCTCCACTTT.

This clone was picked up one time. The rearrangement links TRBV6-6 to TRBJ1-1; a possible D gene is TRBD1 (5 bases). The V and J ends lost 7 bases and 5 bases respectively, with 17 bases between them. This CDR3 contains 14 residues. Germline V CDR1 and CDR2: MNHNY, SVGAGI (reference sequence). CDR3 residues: CASIPQGRQTEAFF. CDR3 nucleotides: TGTGCCAGCATCCCCCAGGGCCGTCAAACTGAAGCTTTCTTT.

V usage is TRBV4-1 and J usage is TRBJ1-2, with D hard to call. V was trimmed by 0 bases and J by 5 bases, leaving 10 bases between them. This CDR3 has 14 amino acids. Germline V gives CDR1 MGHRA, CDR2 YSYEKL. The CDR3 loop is CASSQEGLIYGYTF. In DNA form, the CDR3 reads TGCGCCAGCAGCCAAGAGGGCCTTATTTATGGCTACACCTTC.

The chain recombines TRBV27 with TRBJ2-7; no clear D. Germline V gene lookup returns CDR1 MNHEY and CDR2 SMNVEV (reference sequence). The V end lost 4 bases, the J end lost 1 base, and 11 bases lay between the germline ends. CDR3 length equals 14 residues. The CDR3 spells CASSSHLYSYEQYV. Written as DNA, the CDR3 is TGTGCCAGCAGTTCTCACCTATATTCCTACGAGCAGTACGTC.

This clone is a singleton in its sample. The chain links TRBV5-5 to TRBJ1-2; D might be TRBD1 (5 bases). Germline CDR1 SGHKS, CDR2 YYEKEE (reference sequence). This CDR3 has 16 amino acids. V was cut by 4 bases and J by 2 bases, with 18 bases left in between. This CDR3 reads CASSEQPGYRNYGYTF. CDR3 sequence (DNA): TGTGCCAGCAGCGAGCAACCAGGGTATCGGAACTATGGCTACACCTTC.

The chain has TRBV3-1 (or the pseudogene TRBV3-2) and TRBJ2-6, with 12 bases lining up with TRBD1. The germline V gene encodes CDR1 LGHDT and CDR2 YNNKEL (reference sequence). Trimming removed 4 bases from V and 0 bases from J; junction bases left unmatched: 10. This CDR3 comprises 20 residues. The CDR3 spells CASSPVPGQGANSGANVLTF. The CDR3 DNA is TGTGCCAGCAGCCCCGTTCCGGGACAGGGGGCCAACTCTGGGGCCAACGTCCTGACTTTC.

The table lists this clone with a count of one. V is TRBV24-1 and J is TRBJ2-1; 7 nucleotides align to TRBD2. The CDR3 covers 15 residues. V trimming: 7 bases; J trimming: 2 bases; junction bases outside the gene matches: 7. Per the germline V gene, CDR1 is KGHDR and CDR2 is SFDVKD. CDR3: CATRKSGNTYNEQFF. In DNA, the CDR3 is TGTGCCACCAGGAAAAGCGGGAACACCTACAATGAGCAGTTCTTC.

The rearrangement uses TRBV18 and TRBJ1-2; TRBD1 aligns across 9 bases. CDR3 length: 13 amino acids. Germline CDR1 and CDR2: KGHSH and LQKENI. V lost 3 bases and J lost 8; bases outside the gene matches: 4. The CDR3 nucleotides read TGTGCCAGCTCACCGGGGGACAGGGTCGGCTACACCTTC. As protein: CASSPGDRVGYTF.

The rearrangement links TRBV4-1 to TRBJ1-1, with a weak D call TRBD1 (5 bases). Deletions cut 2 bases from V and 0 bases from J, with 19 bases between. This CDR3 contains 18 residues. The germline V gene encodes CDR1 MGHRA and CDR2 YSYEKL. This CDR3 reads CASSQILGGTGMNTEAFF. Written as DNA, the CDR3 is TGCGCCAGCAGCCAAATCCTCGGGGGGACCGGCATGAACACTGAAGCTTTCTTT.

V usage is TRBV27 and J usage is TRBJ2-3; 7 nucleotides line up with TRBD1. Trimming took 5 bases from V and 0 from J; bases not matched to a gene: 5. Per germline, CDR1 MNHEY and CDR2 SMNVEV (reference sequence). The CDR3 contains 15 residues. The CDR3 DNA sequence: TGTGCCAGCAGTCCCCGACAGGGAAGCACAGATACGCAGTATTTT. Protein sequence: CASSPRQGSTDTQYF.

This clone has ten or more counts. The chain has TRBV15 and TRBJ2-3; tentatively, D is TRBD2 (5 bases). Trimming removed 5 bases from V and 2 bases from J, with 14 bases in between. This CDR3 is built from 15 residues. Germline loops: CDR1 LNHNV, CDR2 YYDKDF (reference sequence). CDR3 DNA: TGTGCCACCAGCGCCCGACTAACCGACACAGATACGCAGTATTTT. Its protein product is CATSARLTDTDTQYF.

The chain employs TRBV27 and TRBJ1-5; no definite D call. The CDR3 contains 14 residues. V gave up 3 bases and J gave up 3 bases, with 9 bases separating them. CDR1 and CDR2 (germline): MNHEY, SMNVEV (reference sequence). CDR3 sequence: CASSFRGFNQPQHF. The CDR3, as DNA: TGTGCCAGCAGTTTCCGGGGATTCAATCAGCCCCAGCATTTT.

DNA for the CDR3: TGTGCCAGCAGCTTGTATTACGGGATGGGGTACAATGAGCAGTTCTTC. It is translated as CASSLYYGMGYNEQFF. The gene calls are TRBV5-5 and TRBJ2-1, with D possibly matching TRBD2 (5 bases). Germline CDR1 reads SGHKS; CDR2 reads YYEKEE (reference sequence). This CDR3 has 16 amino acids. The V end was cut by 1 base, the J end by 4 bases, with 15 bases between.